The 3 T cell receptor beta chains listed next were all sequenced from one sample in a study of early T cells in non-severe SARS-CoV-2 infection. TCRdb fed the 5' RACE reads into MiXCR, producing one record per CDR3 protein. The repertoire holds tens of thousands of distinct CDR3 sequences, with around 14% as singletons. Sequenced material: whole blood. These receptors were obtained from an adult who was a healthcare worker with PCR-confirmed SARS-CoV-2 infection or an uninfected control (not recorded which).

This clonotype came up many times. This rearrangement joins TRBV25-1 to TRBJ2-1; D is undetermined. The CDR3 covers 10 residues. V lost 10 bases and J 7 bases, leaving 8 bases between the germline ends. Germline CDR1 and CDR2: MGHDK and SYGVNS. The DNA of the CDR3 is TGTGCCACCGAGGTGAATGAGCAGTTCTTC. This gives the protein CATEVNEQFF.

This chain uses TRBV4-1 with TRBJ1-1; 8 nucleotides match TRBD1. Trimming removed 0 bases from V and 0 bases from J; junction bases left unmatched: 9. The CDR3 loop spans 18 amino acids. The germline V gene encodes CDR1 MGHRA and CDR2 YSYEKL. The CDR3 region has the DNA TGCGCCAGCAGCCAAGATCGGACAGGGAGGGGGTTGAACACTGAAGCTTTCTTT. Translation gives CASSQDRTGRGLNTEAFF.

This clonotype has at least ten counts. The rearrangement uses TRBV19 and TRBJ1-5, with D possibly TRBD1 on 5 matching bases. CDR1 and CDR2 from the germline V gene are LNHDA and SQIVND (reference sequence). The CDR3 sequence is 12 residues long. V lost 6 bases and J lost 6, with 9 bases in between. The CDR3 region is CASRRGVQPQHF. In nucleotides, the CDR3 is TGTGCCAGTAGAAGAGGGGTTCAGCCCCAGCATTTT.